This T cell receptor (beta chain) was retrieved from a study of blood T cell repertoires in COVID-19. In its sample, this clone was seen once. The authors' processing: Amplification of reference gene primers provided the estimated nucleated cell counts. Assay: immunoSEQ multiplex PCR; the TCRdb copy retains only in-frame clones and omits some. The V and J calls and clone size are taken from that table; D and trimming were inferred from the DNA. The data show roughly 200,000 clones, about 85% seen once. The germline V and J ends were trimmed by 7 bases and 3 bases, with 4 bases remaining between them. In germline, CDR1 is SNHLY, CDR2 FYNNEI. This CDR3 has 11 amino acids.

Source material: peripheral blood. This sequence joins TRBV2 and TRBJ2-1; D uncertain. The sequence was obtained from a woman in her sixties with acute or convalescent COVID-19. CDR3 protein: CASTNYNEQFF. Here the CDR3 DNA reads TGTGCCAGCACCAACTACAATGAGCAGTTCTTC.